One sample yielded the 5 T cell receptor beta chains listed below, sequenced in a study of CD8 T cells in Susac syndrome. cDNA came from roughly 0.5 to 1 ug RNA primed by random hexamers. MiXCR, run by TCRdb on the immunoSEQ multiplex PCR reads, gives a single entry per CDR3 protein. The profile shows 250,000 to 300,000 distinct CDR3 sequences, about nine tenths of them singletons. The specimen sequenced was CD8+ T cells from PBMCs. The receptors were sampled from a human donor with multiple sclerosis.

The CDR3 loop reads CASSARPGLAGSARADTQYF. CDR3 nucleotide sequence: TGTGCCAGCAGCGCCCGGCCGGGACTAGCGGGATCAGCTCGTGCAGATACGCAGTATTTT. The chain uses TRBV11-1 and TRBJ2-3, with TRBD2 matching over 13 bases. The CDR3 spans 20 residues. Germline V gene lookup returns CDR1 SGHAT and CDR2 FQDESV (reference sequence). After removal of 5 bases from V and 4 bases from J, the junction contained 18 bases not matched to a gene.

The V gene is TRBV4-2, the J gene TRBJ1-3; D is uncertain. The germline CDR1 and CDR2 sequences are LGHNA and YNFKEQ. The ends were cut back, 0 bases at V and 0 bases at J, with 6 bases in the middle. The CDR3 contains 15 residues. The CDR3 coding sequence is TGTGCCAGCAGCCAAGAGGGCAGCTCTGGAAACACCATATATTTT. This sequence encodes CASSQEGSSGNTIYF.

This chain links TRBV2 with TRBJ2-1; TRBD2 agrees at 10 bases. Germline trimming cut 8 bases from V and 2 bases from J; bases unmatched to any gene: 9. Germline V lookup: CDR1 SNHLY, CDR2 FYNNEI. The CDR3 is 16 amino acids. CDR3 in amino acids: CASPNGLAGAYNEQFF. In nucleotides, the CDR3 is TGTGCCAGCCCCAATGGGCTAGCGGGAGCCTACAATGAGCAGTTCTTC.

The chain carries TRBV4-3 and TRBJ2-1; D unclear. V was cut by 0 bases and J by 9 bases, with 9 bases left in between. This CDR3 has 13 residues. Looked up from germline, CDR1 is LGHNA and CDR2 is YSLEER. CDR3 loop: CASSQDRASEQFF. The CDR3 nucleotides read TGCGCCAGCAGCCAAGATCGTGCCAGTGAGCAGTTCTTC.

The chain joins TRBV21-1 to TRBJ1-6. TRBV21-1 is labeled a pseudogene. This CDR3 is built from 17 residues. The CDR3 nucleotides read TGTGCCAGCAGCAAAGAAGACCCGGGCTGTATAATTTCACCCCTCCACTTT. This encodes CASSKEDPGCIISPLHF.